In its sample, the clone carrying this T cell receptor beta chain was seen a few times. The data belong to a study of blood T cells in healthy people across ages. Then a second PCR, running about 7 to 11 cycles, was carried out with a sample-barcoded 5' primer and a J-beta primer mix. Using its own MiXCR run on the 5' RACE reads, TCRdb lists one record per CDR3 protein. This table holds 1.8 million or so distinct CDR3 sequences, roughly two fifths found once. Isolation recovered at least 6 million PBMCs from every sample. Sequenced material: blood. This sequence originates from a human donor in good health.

DNA for the CDR3: TGTGCCAGCGGACGGACAGGGCTAACCTACGAGCAGTACTTC. The encoded protein is CASGRTGLTYEQYF. The chain has TRBV13 and TRBJ2-7, with 8 nucleotides matching TRBD1. From germline, CDR1 is PRHDT and CDR2 FYEKMQ (reference sequence). CDR3 length equals 14 residues. With 8 bases clipped from V and 2 bases from J, the junction kept 8 bases outside the gene matches.